This T cell receptor (beta chain) came from a study of identical twins. Study observations and caveats: The study found excess low generation probability among twin-shared out-of-frame alpha sequences.

The CDR3 consists of 14 residues. CDR1 is SQVTM and CDR2 is ANQGSEA in the germline V gene. V lost 5 bases to trimming and J lost 6 bases; unmatched junction nucleotides: 6. TCRdb processed the 5' RACE reads anew with MiXCR; each CDR3 protein has one entry. In the table there are approximately 620,000 distinct CDR3 sequences, over 8.5% of which are singletons. In its sample, this clonotype was seen a few times. Its specificity is not known. This sample also appeared in a second study, on yellow fever vaccine responses in identical twins.

The source is a woman younger than 35 in good health. Input material: PBMCs. The chain links TRBV29-1 to TRBJ2-3; 12 positions agree with TRBD1. The DNA of the CDR3 is TGCAGCGTTCCGGGACAGGGGGCCCTCGATACGCAGTATTTT. Amino acid sequence: CSVPGQGALDTQYF.